This T cell receptor (beta chain) was sequenced for a study of cytotoxic CD8 clonotypes in ibrutinib-treated CLL. The study, taken as a whole, reports: Clonality rose at ibrutinib response, held steady in sustained remission, and fell toward baseline at progression. Public clonotypes, found uncommonly, either contracted or stayed stable on treatment.

Trimming took 5 bases from V and 0 from J; bases not matched to a gene: 1. The CDR3 spans 14 residues. The germline gives CDR1 KGHSH, CDR2 LQKENI. Roughly 2.2 micrograms of genomic DNA (from cryopreserved PBMCs) were used for TCR beta libraries. With respect to this clone: Antigen unknown.

Libraries were prepared by immunoSEQ multiplex PCR; TCRdb keeps only in-frame clonotypes and omits some of them. The table lists 150,000 to 200,000 clones, roughly 88% of them singletons. The sequences come from PBMCs, collected at disease progression, from a patient treated with ibrutinib. This chain joins TRBV18 and TRBJ1-3; 7 positions agree with TRBD1. This TCR derives from a human donor with chronic lymphocytic leukemia. DNA of the CDR3: TGTGCCAGCTCAGGGACAGACTCTGGAAACACCATATATTTT. Its translation is CASSGTDSGNTIYF.